This T cell receptor (beta chain) was profiled in a study of blood T cell repertoires in COVID-19. Study details: The origin of the acute and convalescent COVID-19 samples was the United States, Italy and Spain. Sources were T cells, B-cell-depleted T cells, or PBMCs; the material itself was cDNA or gDNA.

Original handling: Scientists estimated how many nucleated cells there were by amplifying reference gene primers. Assay: immunoSEQ multiplex PCR; the TCRdb copy retains only in-frame clones and omits some. The DNA gave D and trimming, while V, J and clone size come from that table. The profile shows 200,000 to 250,000 clones, 89% of them singletons. Per the germline V gene, CDR1 is MNHEY and CDR2 is SVGEGT. V lost 2 bases to trimming and J lost 4 bases, with 14 bases between them. This CDR3 comprises 15 residues. In this sample, this clone turned up many times. The rearrangement uses TRBV6-2 or TRBV6-3 and TRBJ1-1, with D hard to call. This TCR derives from a man aged 60-69 years who had recovered from COVID-19. Sequencing was performed on peripheral blood. DNA for the CDR3: TGTGCCAGCAGTTACCAGGCCCCTGGGAGCACTGAAGCTTTCTTT. This codes for CASSYQAPGSTEAFF.